Below, one T cell receptor beta chain is given with its context. V was clipped by 0 bases and J by 4 bases; unmatched bases: 9. The germline gives CDR1 SGHRS, CDR2 YFSETQ. CDR3 length equals 17 residues. The source of the sample is a study of blood T cell repertoires in COVID-19. Assay used: immunoSEQ multiplex PCR; TCRdb lists only in-frame clones, some missing. The sample comprises some 200,000 clones, roughly 81% of which are singletons, and approximately 10% rests with the top ten. The specimen sequenced was peripheral blood. This chain connects TRBV5-1 to TRBJ2-5, with 10 positions matching TRBD2. The TCR comes from a woman in her 40s with COVID-19, enrolled during active disease. The CDR3 is CASSLDPSGRAGETQYF. DNA of the CDR3: TGCGCCAGCAGCTTGGACCCCAGCGGGAGGGCGGGAGAGACCCAGTACTTC.